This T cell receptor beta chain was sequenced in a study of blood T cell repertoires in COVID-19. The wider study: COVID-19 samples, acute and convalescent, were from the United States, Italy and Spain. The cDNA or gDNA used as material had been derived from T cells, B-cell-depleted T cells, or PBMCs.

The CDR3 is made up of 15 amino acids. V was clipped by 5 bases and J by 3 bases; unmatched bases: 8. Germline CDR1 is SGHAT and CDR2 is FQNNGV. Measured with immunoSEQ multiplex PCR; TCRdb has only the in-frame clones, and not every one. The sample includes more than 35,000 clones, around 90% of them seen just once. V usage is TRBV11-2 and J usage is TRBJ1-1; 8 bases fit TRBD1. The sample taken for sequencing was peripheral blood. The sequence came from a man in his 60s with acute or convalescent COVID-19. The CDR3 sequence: CASSTQGAVYTEAFF. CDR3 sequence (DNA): TGTGCCAGCAGCACGCAGGGGGCTGTCTACACTGAAGCTTTCTTT.